This T cell receptor (beta chain) emerged from a study of identical twins (TCRdb year 2016). For context, the study as a whole: To test whether fetal clonotypes persist, the study used deep sequencing on TCR alpha and beta repertoires from monozygotic twins, unrelated adults of various ages, and cord blood. To rule out contamination, the twin experiments were replicated at different times with different library preparation protocols. The investigation overall reported the following: Because the same donors could not be followed over many years, conclusions were based on cross-sectional statistical analysis. Abundant cord blood beta clonotypes had fewer insertions, young adult naive repertoires showed a similar but weaker trend, and memory repertoires showed no such trend. Invariant T cells such as MAIT and iNKT could partly confound zero-insertion analyses, although diverse VJ usage argued against such confounding for most clonotypes. The excess sharing between twins in beta out-of-frame sequences was weaker because fewer shared sequences reduced the signal-to-noise ratio. In monozygotic twins, out-of-frame TCR alpha sharing was systematically underestimated by recombination models, although the models agreed with sharing between unrelated individuals. Compared with coincidental sharing between unrelated individuals, an excess of low generation-probability sequences was observed among out-of-frame TCR alpha sequences shared between twins.

Every donor was a healthy Caucasian. The twin cohort comprised three pairs of female monozygotic twins, all aged roughly 18 to 30 years. The RNA used for TCR libraries was isolated from peripheral blood mononuclear cells. CDR1 and CDR2, looked up from the germline V gene (reference sequence), are DFQATT and SNEGSKA. From the cysteine up to the phenylalanine, the CDR3 has a length of 12 residues. Only the CDR3 DNA is retained, 36 bases long and in frame from the first base. V and J are truncated by 2 bases and 4 bases respectively, leaving an intervening sequence of 8 bases. The protocol used for the library was 5' RACE. Sequencing relied on an Illumina HiSeq 2000. Template switching introduced a universal primer binding site; the final cDNA contained a unique molecular identifier, enabling accurate counting of TCR cDNA molecules. Specific primers in the conserved constant-segment region were used to synthesize first-strand cDNA for the TCR alpha and beta chains. To control for contamination, each cDNA library was double barcoded with a SMART-Mk sample barcode plus Illumina barcodes. TruSeq adapter sequences, together with Illumina sample barcodes, were added in two successive PCR steps. The Illumina HiSeq platform was used with custom primers to sequence TCR alpha and beta cDNA libraries. As for the authors' bioinformatics: Raw reads were processed with MiGEC to extract unique molecular identifiers, and MiXCR was used to determine CDR3 positions. For each individual, recombination models were inferred using an EM algorithm with the repgenHMM and IGoR tools. Shared clonotypes were analyzed with the tcR package in R, and sharing was normalized by the product of cloneset sizes. To study raw recombination free of thymic and clonal selection effects, out-of-frame nonproductive sequences were analyzed. Starting from the raw public reads, TCRdb applied fastp trimming at Q25, assembled clones with MiXCR and retained in-frame beta chains. Each CDR3 protein gets just one entry, which takes the most common genes and DNA from the rows behind it. The authors' filters were not applied to this entry. This sample lists about 890,000 distinct CDR3 sequences; approximately 13% were detected once. The ten largest clones represent around 1.6% of the sample.

This clonotype was detected only a few times. Its antigen is currently not known. No qualities accompany the bases; no much larger clone lies one base away. The same data also went into a second study, on yellow fever vaccine responses in identical twins. As noted in the second study: According to the authors, the vaccine-induced T cell response in identical twins seemed to be partly convergent and partly specific to each individual. In identical twins, the study followed T cell clones that responded to the vaccine with precision.

In this chain, TRBV20-1 is recombined with TRBJ2-5; TRBD1 might be the D gene, on 5 matching bases. Material: PBMCs. This sequence originates from a woman under 30 in good health. The DNA sequence is given as TGCAGTGCTAGAAGCCAGGGAGAGACCCAGTACTTC. Its protein is CSARSQGETQYF.